The clone carrying this TCR beta chain was counted once. The CDR3 is made up of 13 amino acids. The germline V gene encodes CDR1 SGHAT and CDR2 FQNNGV. V was pared by 1 base and J by 2 bases, with 5 bases between. This table comes from immunoSEQ multiplex PCR, and its TCRdb copy is limited to in-frame clones, with some not included. The data contain some 60,000 clones, about three quarters of them singletons. Before the diagnostic colonoscopy, ulcerative colitis patients were free of immunosuppressive medication. The entry originates in a study of pediatric ulcerative colitis. Looking at the study overall: Fewer than ten patients showed pancolitis and two showed left-sided colitis.

V gene TRBV11-2 combines with J gene TRBJ2-5; D unclear. Input material: blood. The TCR originated in a boy aged 10-17 years with moderate ulcerative colitis. CDR3 nucleotide sequence: TGTGCCAGCAGCTTAGGGGTACAAGAGACCCAGTACTTC. Translation gives CASSLGVQETQYF.